Below are 29 T cell receptor beta chains sequenced from a single sample in a study of cytomegalovirus exposure and HLA in healthy donors. In the PCR, 60 Vbeta and 13 Jbeta primers were used. TCRdb's copy holds only in-frame clones and misses some; the assay was immunoSEQ multiplex PCR. The table includes 180,000 or so clones, nearly 80% detected once. Sequencing was performed on PBMCs. These receptors were taken from a female donor in good health and CMV-seronegative.

The CDR3 DNA is TGTGCCAGCCTGGGGGGGAAGGCCGAGCAGTACTTC. This sequence encodes CASLGGKAEQYF. The rearrangement joins TRBV6-1 to TRBJ2-7; the match to TRBD2 covers 7 bases. The ends lost 8 bases at V and 6 bases at J; junction bases unmatched: 7. In germline, CDR1 is MNHNS, CDR2 SASEGT. There are 12 residues in the CDR3.

The CDR3 nucleotides read TGTGCCAGCACTATGACAGGGTGGAGCACTGAAGCTTTCTTT. It is translated as CASTMTGWSTEAFF. The chain links TRBV9 to TRBJ1-1, with 7 bases identical to TRBD1. Germline assignment: CDR1 SGDLS and CDR2 YYNGEE. The CDR3 runs to 14 residues. The junction had 9 bases not matched to a gene; V was cut back by 6 bases and J by 4 bases.

The chain combines TRBV28 with TRBJ2-7, with 8 bases lining up with TRBD2. V was pared by 5 bases and J by 3 bases, with 6 bases of the junction left unmatched. The CDR3 consists of 14 residues. Germline V gene data show CDR1 as MDHEN and CDR2 as SYDVKM. The CDR3 region has the DNA TGTGCCAGCAGTGGGAGCGGGAGCCTCTACGAGCAGTACTTC. Translated: CASSGSGSLYEQYF.

As regards this clone: A junction boundary mismatches the germline segment, possibly from a read error. This sequence joins TRBV5-1 and TRBJ2-1; TRBD2 matches at 15 bases. The germline CDR1 and CDR2 sequences are SGHRS and YFSETQ. This CDR3 is 14 amino acids long. The CDR3 DNA reads as TGCGCCAGCAGCTTGGAGGGACTAGCGGGAGGCCCCCTCTTC. It specifies CASSLEGLAGGPLF.

This chain connects TRBV28 to TRBJ2-7; a possible D gene is TRBD1 (5 bases). This CDR3 contains 13 residues. Germline CDR1 and CDR2: MDHEN and SYDVKM. V was trimmed by 6 bases and J by 2 bases, leaving 11 bases between them. CDR3 sequence reads: CASSGHSAYEQYF. The CDR3 nucleotides read TGTGCCAGCAGCGGACACAGTGCCTACGAGCAGTACTTC.

Here the CDR3 reads CASSQEQGANYNSPLHF. The CDR3, as DNA: TGCGCCAGCAGCCAAGAACAGGGGGCGAACTATAATTCACCCCTCCACTTT. The rearrangement links TRBV4-1 to TRBJ1-6, with 9 bases lining up with TRBD1. The CDR3 loop spans 17 amino acids. Trimming cost V 0 bases and J 3 bases; bases outside gene matches: 3. CDR1 MGHRA and CDR2 YSYEKL come from the germline V gene.

The chain links TRBV7-9 to TRBJ2-3; 11 bases are a match to TRBD2. Per germline, CDR1 SEHNR and CDR2 FQNEAQ (reference sequence). V shed 5 bases and J 2 bases; nucleotides not matched to a gene: 12. CDR3 length equals 18 residues. The CDR3 DNA reads TGTGCCAGCAGCGCGCCGCCCCGACTAGCGGGGTACACAGATACGCAGTATTTT. This translates into CASSAPPRLAGYTDTQYF.

This clone turned up a few times. An end of the junction does not agree with germline; a read error may underlie this. The chain joins TRBV7-9 to TRBJ2-7; 11 bases fit TRBD1. The CDR3 spans 17 residues. The germline gives CDR1 SEHNR, CDR2 FQNEAQ (reference sequence). The CDR3, as DNA: TGTTCCAGCAGCTTAGACTTGCTCGGGACAGGGGGATACGAGCAGTACTTC. Its translation is CSSSLDLLGTGGYEQYF.

As DNA, the CDR3 is TGTGCCAGCAGCTTAGTAGTGGGGCTCCAAGAGACCCAGTACTTC. Amino acids: CASSLVVGLQETQYF. This chain joins TRBV7-8 and TRBJ2-5; possibly TRBD1 for D (5 bases). V shed 1 base and J shed 1 base, with 10 bases lying between them. This CDR3 comprises 15 residues. The germline gives CDR1 SGHVS, CDR2 FQNEAQ.

The rearrangement joins TRBV4-1 to TRBJ1-4; D possibly corresponds to TRBD1 (6 bases). Looked up from germline, CDR1 is MGHRA and CDR2 is YSYEKL. The length of the CDR3 is 18 residues. V was clipped by 2 bases and J by 8 bases, with 24 bases between them. The CDR3 nucleotides are TGCGCCAGCAGCCAAATAGTCAGGGGCTCCTCCCTTGAGGAAAAACTGTTTTTT. Its protein product is CASSQIVRGSSLEEKLFF.

The rearrangement links TRBV9 to TRBJ1-5, with TRBD1 matching over 8 bases. Per the germline V gene, CDR1 is SGDLS and CDR2 is YYNGEE. After removal of 3 bases from V and 7 bases from J, the junction contained 6 bases not matched to a gene. The CDR3 spans 14 residues. CDR3 nucleotide sequence: TGTGCCAGCAGCGCGACAGGGGTAGGACAGCCCCAGCATTTT. It specifies CASSATGVGQPQHF.

The chain's CDR3 is CAWSVIAGGASSYNEQFF. CDR3 sequence (DNA): TGTGCCTGGAGTGTTATAGCGGGGGGCGCGAGCTCCTACAATGAGCAGTTCTTC. The genes are TRBV30 and TRBJ2-1, with 10 positions matching TRBD2. There are 18 residues in the CDR3. V was pared by 0 bases and J by 0 bases, with 8 bases of the junction left unmatched. Germline V gene data show CDR1 as GTSNPN and CDR2 as SVGIG (reference sequence).

The chain combines TRBV2 with TRBJ2-7, with D possibly being TRBD2 (5 bases). The length of the CDR3 is 13 residues. Germline assignment: CDR1 SNHLY and CDR2 FYNNEI. With 6 bases removed from V and 7 bases from J, the gap between germline ends came to 16 bases. The CDR3 DNA reads as TGTGCCAGCAGAAGACAACGCTGGGAGGAGCAGTACTTC. Amino acids: CASRRQRWEEQYF.

The V call is TRBV5-1, the J call TRBJ2-1; 10 positions match TRBD2. This CDR3 comprises 16 residues. V lost 3 bases and J lost 5; bases outside the gene matches: 8. Germline lookup yields CDR1 SGHRS and CDR2 YFSETQ. Here the CDR3 reads CASSWGSGGTNNEQFF. CDR3 nucleotides: TGCGCCAGCAGCTGGGGTAGCGGGGGGACCAACAATGAGCAGTTCTTC.

This rearrangement joins TRBV9 to TRBJ2-7; weak D call: TRBD1 (5 bases). The CDR3 contains 14 residues. V was cut by 0 bases and J by 2 bases, with 9 bases left in between. Germline CDR1 and CDR2: SGDLS and YYNGEE. CDR3 nucleotide sequence: TGTGCCAGCAGCGTAGCCACAGGTACCTACGAGCAGTACTTC. Its protein product is CASSVATGTYEQYF.

This clone appeared a few times. The chain recombines TRBV27 with TRBJ1-6, with TRBD1 as a possible D gene (5 bases). Trimming removed 3 bases at V and 0 bases at J, with 12 bases between. CDR1 is MNHEY and CDR2 is SMNVEV in the germline V gene (reference sequence). The CDR3 runs to 17 residues. The DNA for the CDR3 is TGTGCCAGCAGTTTGGGGGGTTCGAGCTCCTATAATTCACCCCTCCACTTT. It translates to CASSLGGSSSYNSPLHF.

This clone was detected a few times. The chain joins TRBV7-9 to TRBJ1-1, with D tentatively TRBD1 (5 bases). Germline-derived CDR1 and CDR2 are SEHNR and FQNEAQ (reference sequence). The CDR3 spans 11 residues. Trimming left V 5 bases short and J 8 bases short, with 9 bases between. DNA of the CDR3: TGTGCCAGCAGCAGACAGCCCGAAGCTTTCTTT. It encodes CASSRQPEAFF.

The V call is TRBV6-6, the J call TRBJ2-1, with 8 bases that match TRBD2. In germline, CDR1 is MNHNY, CDR2 SVGAGI (reference sequence). This CDR3 is 14 amino acids long. J was trimmed by 7 bases and V by 6 bases; bases with no gene match: 8. The CDR3 sequence: CASSRSGGGNEQFF. Written as DNA, the CDR3 is TGTGCCAGCAGCCGAAGCGGGGGAGGTAATGAGCAGTTCTTC.

V usage is TRBV10-2 and J usage is TRBJ1-5, with D possibly TRBD1 on 5 matching bases. Deletions cut 10 bases from V and 4 bases from J, with 14 bases between. The germline gives CDR1 WSHSY, CDR2 SAAADI. The CDR3 consists of 13 residues. This CDR3 is CATRDSRNQPQHF. The DNA of the CDR3 is TGCGCCACCCGGGACTCTAGAAATCAGCCCCAGCATTTT.

The chain is built from TRBV4-3 and TRBJ2-1; 8 nucleotides match TRBD2. Trimming removed 3 bases from V and 8 bases from J; junction bases left unmatched: 9. CDR1 and CDR2 (germline): LGHNA, YSLEER. This CDR3 has 15 residues. CDR3 sequence (DNA): TGCGCCAGCAGCCATCCCGGGACTAGGGCATATGAGCAGTTCTTC. Translation gives CASSHPGTRAYEQFF.

The CDR3 here is CASSVGLAADTGELFF. The CDR3 region has the DNA TGTGCCAGCAGCGTAGGACTAGCGGCTGACACCGGGGAGCTGTTTTTT. This chain links TRBV9 with TRBJ2-2; 9 nucleotides match TRBD2. V dropped 0 bases and J dropped 3; count of bases not matched to a gene: 3. Germline CDR1 and CDR2: SGDLS and YYNGEE. The CDR3 has 16 residues.

This chain links TRBV7-9 with TRBJ1-1; TRBD1 aligns across 9 bases. CDR1 SEHNR and CDR2 FQNEAQ come from the germline V gene (reference sequence). Trimming at V came to 4 bases and at J to 10 bases, leaving 16 bases not matched to a gene. The CDR3 is 16 amino acids. CDR3 sequence (DNA): TGTGCCAGCAGCTCCTGGGAGGGACAGGGAGTGATTCGAGCTTTCTTT. Its translation is CASSSWEGQGVIRAFF. The full variable domain, with the rest looked up from reference TRBV7-9 and TRBJ1-1, is DTGVSQNPRHKITKRGQNVTFRCDPISEHNRLYWYRQTLGQGPEFLTYFQNEAQLEKSRLLSDRFSAERPKGSFSTLEIQRTEQGDSAMYLCASSSWEGQGVIRAFFGQGTRLTVV.

This clone was counted between two and nine times. J is TRBJ2-7 and V is TRBV25-1; 8 nucleotides align to TRBD1. J was trimmed by 7 bases and V by 6 bases; bases with no gene match: 5. The CDR3 totals 12 residues. Germline values: CDR1 MGHDK, CDR2 SYGVNS. The CDR3 reads CASSQGAKEQYF. For the CDR3, the DNA is TGTGCCAGCAGCCAGGGGGCGAAAGAGCAGTACTTC.

Regarding this clone: A junction end diverges from the germline sequence, so it may reflect a read error. The rearrangement joins TRBV7-9 to TRBJ2-4, with TRBD2 as a possible D gene (6 bases). The CDR3 covers 16 residues. Germline loops: CDR1 SEHNR, CDR2 FQNEAQ (reference sequence). The chain's CDR3 is CSSSHGGASAKNIQYF. In DNA form, the CDR3 reads TGTTCCAGCAGCCACGGCGGGGCCTCAGCCAAAAACATTCAGTACTTC. Full variable domain (missing parts from reference TRBV7-9 and TRBJ2-4): DTGVSQNPRHKITKRGQNVTFRCDPISEHNRLYWYRQTLGQGPEFLTYFQNEAQLEKSRLLSDRFSAERPKGSFSTLEIQRTEQGDSAMYLCSSSHGGASAKNIQYFGAGTRLSVL.

This chain joins TRBV11-3 and TRBJ2-7; D is perhaps TRBD2 (6 bases). The CDR3 runs to 15 residues. Trimming took off 1 base at V and 3 bases at J, with 13 bases between the two ends. The germline V gene encodes CDR1 SGHNT and CDR2 YENEEA. The CDR3 protein is CASSLARDFNYEQYF. CDR3 bases: TGTGCCAGCAGCTTAGCCCGGGACTTCAACTACGAGCAGTACTTC.

This chain connects TRBV11-3 to TRBJ2-3, with D possibly matching TRBD1 (6 bases). Germline V gives CDR1 SGHNT, CDR2 YENEEA. The CDR3 covers 14 residues. Trimming took off 4 bases at V and 1 base at J, with 9 bases between the two ends. This CDR3 reads CASSSPGGTDTQYF. The CDR3 coding sequence is TGTGCCAGCAGCTCGCCAGGGGGCACAGATACGCAGTATTTT.

The chain employs TRBV19 and TRBJ1-1; TRBD1 matches 8 bases. The CDR3 runs to 15 residues. Trimming cost V 5 bases and J 2 bases; bases outside gene matches: 7. In germline, CDR1 is LNHDA, CDR2 SQIVND (reference sequence). The CDR3 DNA follows: TGTGCCAGTAGTTCGAGGACAGGGTTTAACACTGAAGCTTTCTTT. Its translation: CASSSRTGFNTEAFF.

The chain has TRBV11-2 and TRBJ2-7, with a tentative D call TRBD2 (6 bases). This CDR3 has 14 residues. Germline assignment: CDR1 SGHAT and CDR2 FQNNGV. Trimming left V 0 bases short and J 6 bases short, with 12 bases between. CDR3 nucleotides: TGTGCCAGCAGCTTAGACGGGAGAAAGCTCGAGCAGTACTTC. This gives the protein CASSLDGRKLEQYF.

The chain recombines TRBV11-3 with TRBJ2-7; D unclear. CDR1 is SGHNT, CDR2 YENEEA, per germline. The CDR3 runs to 11 residues. The V gene lost 3 bases and the J gene lost 2 bases, with 2 bases spanning the gap. CDR3 sequence (DNA): TGTGCCAGCAGCTTTACCTACGAGCAGTACTTC. It translates to CASSFTYEQYF.